This T cell receptor beta chain was identified in a study of blood T cell repertoires in COVID-19. Sequencing was performed with immunoSEQ multiplex PCR; in TCRdb, only in-frame clones are kept and a portion is missing. Altogether roughly 170,000 clones are present, around 79% being singletons, with the ten largest covering 8.1%. The Seattle site enrolled patients during active infection and followed them longitudinally. V shed 0 bases and J shed 7 bases, with 16 bases lying between them. CDR1 is LNHDA, CDR2 SQIVND, per germline (reference sequence). This CDR3 contains 15 residues. This chain uses TRBV19 with TRBJ2-7, with D perhaps TRBD1 (5 bases). This TCR was sampled from a woman aged 60-75 years with COVID-19, enrolled during active disease. Sequenced material: peripheral blood. CDR3: CASSIEFGRRGEQYF. Here the CDR3 DNA reads TGTGCCAGTAGTATAGAATTTGGCCGAAGGGGAGAGCAGTACTTC. Full variable domain (missing parts from reference TRBV19 and TRBJ2-7): DGGITQSPKYLFRKEGQNVTLSCEQNLNHDAMYWYRQDPGQGLRLIYYSQIVNDFQKGDIAEGYSVSREKKESFPLTVTSAQKNPTAFYLCASSIEFGRRGEQYFGPGTRLTVT.